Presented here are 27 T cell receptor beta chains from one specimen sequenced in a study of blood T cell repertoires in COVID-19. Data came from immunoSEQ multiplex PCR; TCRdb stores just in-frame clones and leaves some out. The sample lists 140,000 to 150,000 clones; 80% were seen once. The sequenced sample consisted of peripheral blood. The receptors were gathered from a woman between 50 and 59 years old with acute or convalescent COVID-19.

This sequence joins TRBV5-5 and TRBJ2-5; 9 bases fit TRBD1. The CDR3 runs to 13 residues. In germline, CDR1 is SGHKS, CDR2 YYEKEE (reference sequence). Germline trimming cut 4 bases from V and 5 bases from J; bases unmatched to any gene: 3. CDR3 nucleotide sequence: TGTGCCAGCAGCAGGGACAGGGCGGAGACCCAGTACTTC. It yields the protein CASSRDRAETQYF.

The CDR3 DNA follows: TGTGCCAGCAGCACACAAGGCGTGGACAGTAGGCAAGAGACCCAGTACTTC. Residues: CASSTQGVDSRQETQYF. The genes are TRBV7-2 and TRBJ2-5; a possible D gene is TRBD1 (6 bases). CDR1 SGHTA and CDR2 FQGNSA come from the germline V gene. V lost 5 bases to trimming and J lost 2 bases, with 21 bases between them. This CDR3 is built from 17 residues.

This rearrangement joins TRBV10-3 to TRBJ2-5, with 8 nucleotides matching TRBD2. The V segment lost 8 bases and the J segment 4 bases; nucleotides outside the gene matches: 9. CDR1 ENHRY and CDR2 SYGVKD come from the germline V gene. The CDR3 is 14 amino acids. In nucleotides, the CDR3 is TGTGCCATCCAGGCGGGGGGATCAGTAGAGACCCAGTACTTC. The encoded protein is CAIQAGGSVETQYF.

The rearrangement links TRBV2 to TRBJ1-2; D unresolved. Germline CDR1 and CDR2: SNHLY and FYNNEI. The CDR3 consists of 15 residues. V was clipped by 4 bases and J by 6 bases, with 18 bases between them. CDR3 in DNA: TGTGCCAGCAGTGTGGTAAGGGAGGCCCCTAATGGCTACACCTTC. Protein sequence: CASSVVREAPNGYTF.

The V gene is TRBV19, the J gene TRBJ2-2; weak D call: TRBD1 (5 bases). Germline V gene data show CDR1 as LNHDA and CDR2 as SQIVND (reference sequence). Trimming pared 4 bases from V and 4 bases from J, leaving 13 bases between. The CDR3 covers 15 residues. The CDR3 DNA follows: TGTGCCAGTAGTAATCGTCAGGGCCTCACCGGGGAGCTGTTTTTT. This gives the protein CASSNRQGLTGELFF.

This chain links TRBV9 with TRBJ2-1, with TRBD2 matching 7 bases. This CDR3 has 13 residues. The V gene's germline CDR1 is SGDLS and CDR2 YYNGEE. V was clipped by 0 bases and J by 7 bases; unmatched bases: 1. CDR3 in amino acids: CASSVGEGNEQFF. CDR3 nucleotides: TGTGCCAGCAGCGTAGGGGAGGGGAATGAGCAGTTCTTC.

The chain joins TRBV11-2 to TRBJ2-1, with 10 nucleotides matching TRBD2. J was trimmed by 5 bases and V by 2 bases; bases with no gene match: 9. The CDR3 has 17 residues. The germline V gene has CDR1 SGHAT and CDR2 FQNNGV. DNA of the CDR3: TGTGCCAGCAGCTTATTTCTAAGGACTAGCGGAAACAATGAGCAGTTCTTC. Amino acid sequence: CASSLFLRTSGNNEQFF.

The CDR3, as DNA: TGTGCCAGCAGCCCCAGGGGTAGCAATCAGCCCCAGCATTTT. Its translation: CASSPRGSNQPQHF. The rearrangement links TRBV11-3 to TRBJ1-5; TRBD1 is a possible D gene (6 bases). The CDR3 is 14 amino acids. V lost 5 bases to trimming and J lost 0 bases, with 8 bases between them. Germline CDR1 reads SGHNT; CDR2 reads YENEEA.

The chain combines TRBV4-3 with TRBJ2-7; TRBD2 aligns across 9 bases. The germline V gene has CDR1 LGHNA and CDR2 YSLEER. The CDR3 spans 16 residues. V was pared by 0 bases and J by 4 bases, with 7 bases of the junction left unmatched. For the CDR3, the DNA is TGCGCCAGCAGCCAAGATTTGACTAGCGGTGGGTACGAGCAGTACTTC. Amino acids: CASSQDLTSGGYEQYF.

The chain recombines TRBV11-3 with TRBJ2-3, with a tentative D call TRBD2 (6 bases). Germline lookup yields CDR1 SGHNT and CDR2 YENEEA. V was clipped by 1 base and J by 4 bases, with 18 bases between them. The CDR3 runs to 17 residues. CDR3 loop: CASSLGGAGPQSDTQYF. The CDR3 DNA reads TGTGCCAGCAGCTTAGGGGGTGCGGGGCCTCAATCAGATACGCAGTATTTT.

CDR3 sequence (DNA): TGCAGCGTTATACAGGGAAACAATCAGCCCCAGCATTTT. It yields the protein CSVIQGNNQPQHF. V gene TRBV29-1 combines with J gene TRBJ1-5, with a weak D call TRBD1 (6 bases). Trimming removed 5 bases from V and 3 bases from J, with 11 bases in between. The germline V gene has CDR1 SQVTM and CDR2 ANQGSEA. The CDR3 extends over 13 amino acids.

The CDR3 loop reads CASSPGTGNSYNEQFF. Written as DNA, the CDR3 is TGTGCCAGCAGCCCCGGGACAGGCAACTCCTACAATGAGCAGTTCTTC. The chain joins TRBV7-2 to TRBJ2-1, with 8 bases fitting TRBD1. J lost 0 bases, V lost 5 bases, and 6 bases had no gene match. The germline V gene encodes CDR1 SGHTA and CDR2 FQGNSA. There are 16 residues in the CDR3.

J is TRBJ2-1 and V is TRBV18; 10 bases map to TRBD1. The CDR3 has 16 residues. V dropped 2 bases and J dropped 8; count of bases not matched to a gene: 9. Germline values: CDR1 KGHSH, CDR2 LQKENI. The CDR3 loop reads CASSPTRDRGGDEQFF. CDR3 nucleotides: TGTGCCAGCTCACCAACCCGGGACAGGGGTGGGGATGAGCAGTTCTTC.

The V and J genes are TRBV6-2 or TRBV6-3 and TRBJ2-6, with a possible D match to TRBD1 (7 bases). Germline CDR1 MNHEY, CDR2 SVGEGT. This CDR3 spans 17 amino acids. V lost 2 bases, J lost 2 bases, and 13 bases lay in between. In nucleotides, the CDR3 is TGTGCCAGCAGTTACGTCCAGGGGGAGGCTGGGGCCAACGTCCTGACTTTC. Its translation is CASSYVQGEAGANVLTF.

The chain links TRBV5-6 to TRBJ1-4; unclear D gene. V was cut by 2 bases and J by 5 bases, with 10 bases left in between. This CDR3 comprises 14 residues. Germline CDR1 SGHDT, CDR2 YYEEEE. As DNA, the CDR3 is TGTGCCAGCAGCTTAAAAGGAGGGAATGAAAAACTGTTTTTT. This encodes CASSLKGGNEKLFF.

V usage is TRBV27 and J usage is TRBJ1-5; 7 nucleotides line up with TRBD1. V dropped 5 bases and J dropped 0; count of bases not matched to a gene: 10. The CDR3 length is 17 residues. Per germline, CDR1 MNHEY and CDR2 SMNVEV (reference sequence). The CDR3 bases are TGTGCCAGCAGTGAGGGGGCTGGGGGCTATAGCAATCAGCCCCAGCATTTT. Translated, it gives CASSEGAGGYSNQPQHF.

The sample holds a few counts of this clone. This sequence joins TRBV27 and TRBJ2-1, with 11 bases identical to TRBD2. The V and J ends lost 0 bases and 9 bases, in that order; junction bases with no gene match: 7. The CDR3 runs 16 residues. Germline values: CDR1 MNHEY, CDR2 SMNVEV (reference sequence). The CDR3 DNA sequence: TGTGCCAGCAGTTTATCAATAGCGGGGGGGCCAGTTGAGCAGTTCTTC. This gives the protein CASSLSIAGGPVEQFF.

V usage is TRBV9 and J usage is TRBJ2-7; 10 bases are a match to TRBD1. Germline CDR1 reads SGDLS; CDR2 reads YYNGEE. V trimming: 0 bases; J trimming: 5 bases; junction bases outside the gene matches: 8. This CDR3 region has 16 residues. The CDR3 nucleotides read TGTGCCAGCAGCGTAGCTCCGGACAGGGGGGGCCACGAGCAGTACTTC. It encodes CASSVAPDRGGHEQYF.

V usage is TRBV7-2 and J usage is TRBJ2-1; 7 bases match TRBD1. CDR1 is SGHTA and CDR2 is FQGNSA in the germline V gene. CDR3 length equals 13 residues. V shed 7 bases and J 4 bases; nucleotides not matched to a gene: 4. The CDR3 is CASTTGVYNEQFF. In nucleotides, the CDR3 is TGTGCCAGCACCACAGGGGTTTACAATGAGCAGTTCTTC.

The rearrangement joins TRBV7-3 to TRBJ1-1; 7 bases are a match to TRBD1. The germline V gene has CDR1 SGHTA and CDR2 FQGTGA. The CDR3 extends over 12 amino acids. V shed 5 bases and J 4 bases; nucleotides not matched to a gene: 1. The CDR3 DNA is TGTGCCAGCAGCCCAGGGGGCACTGAAGCTTTCTTT. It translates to CASSPGGTEAFF. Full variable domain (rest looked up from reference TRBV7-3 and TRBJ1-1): GAGVSQTPSNKVTEKGKYVELRCDPISGHTALYWYRQSLGQGPEFLIYFQGTGAADDSGLPNDRFFAVRPEGSVSTLKIQRTERGDSAVYLCASSPGGTEAFFGQGTRLTVV.

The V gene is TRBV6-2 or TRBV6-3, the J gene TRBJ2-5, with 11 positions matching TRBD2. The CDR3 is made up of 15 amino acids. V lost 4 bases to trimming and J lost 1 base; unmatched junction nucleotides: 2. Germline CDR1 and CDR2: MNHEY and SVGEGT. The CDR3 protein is CASSLGTSGQETQYF. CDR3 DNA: TGTGCCAGCAGTTTGGGGACTAGCGGCCAAGAGACCCAGTACTTC.

The CDR3 DNA reads TGTGCCAGCAGTTTAGTTTTGGGACTAGCGGGGGCCGCGGGCACCGGGGAGCTGTTTTTT. It encodes CASSLVLGLAGAAGTGELFF. The chain couples TRBV28 to TRBJ2-2, with 14 bases aligning to TRBD2. CDR1 is MDHEN and CDR2 is SYDVKM in the germline V gene. The CDR3 is 20 residues long. Trimming at V came to 2 bases and at J to 4 bases, leaving 12 bases not matched to a gene.

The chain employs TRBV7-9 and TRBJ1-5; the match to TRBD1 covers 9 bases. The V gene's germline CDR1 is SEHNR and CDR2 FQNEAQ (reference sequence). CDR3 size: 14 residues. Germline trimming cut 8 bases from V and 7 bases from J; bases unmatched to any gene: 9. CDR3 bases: TGTGCCAGCGCCCTACAGGGGGCTTGGCAGCCCCAGCATTTT. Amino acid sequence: CASALQGAWQPQHF.

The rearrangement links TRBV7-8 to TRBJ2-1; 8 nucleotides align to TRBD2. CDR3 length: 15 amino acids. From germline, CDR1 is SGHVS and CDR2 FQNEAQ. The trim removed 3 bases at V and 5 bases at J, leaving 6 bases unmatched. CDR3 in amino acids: CASSLRGASNNEQFF. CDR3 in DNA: TGTGCCAGCAGCTTGCGGGGGGCCTCGAACAATGAGCAGTTCTTC. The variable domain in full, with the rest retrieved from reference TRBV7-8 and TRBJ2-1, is GAGVSQSPRYKVAKRGQDVALRCDPISGHVSLFWYQQALGQGPEFLTYFQNEAQLDKSGLPSDRFFAERPEGSVSTLKIQRTQQEDSAVYLCASSLRGASNNEQFFGPGTRLTVL.

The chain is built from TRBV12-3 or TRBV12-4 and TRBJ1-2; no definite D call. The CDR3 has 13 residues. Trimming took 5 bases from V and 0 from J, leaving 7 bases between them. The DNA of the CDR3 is TGTGCCAGCAGTCTGACAACTAACTATGGCTACACCTTC. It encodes CASSLTTNYGYTF.

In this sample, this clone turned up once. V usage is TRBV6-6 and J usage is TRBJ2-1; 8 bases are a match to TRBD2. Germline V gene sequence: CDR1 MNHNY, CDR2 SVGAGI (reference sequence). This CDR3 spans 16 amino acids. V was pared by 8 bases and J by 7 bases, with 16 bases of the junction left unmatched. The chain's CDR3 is CASLDGGRGVFNEQFF. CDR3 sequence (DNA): TGTGCCAGCCTCGACGGAGGGCGGGGGGTCTTTAATGAGCAGTTCTTC.

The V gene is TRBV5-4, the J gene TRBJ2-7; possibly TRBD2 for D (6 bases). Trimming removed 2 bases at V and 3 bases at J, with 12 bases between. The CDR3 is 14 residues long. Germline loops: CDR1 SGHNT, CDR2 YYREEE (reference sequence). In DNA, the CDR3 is TGTGCCAGCAGCTTAACCCGGGGGATCTACGAGCAGTACTTC. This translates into CASSLTRGIYEQYF.